This T cell receptor beta chain was recorded in a study of cytomegalovirus exposure and HLA in healthy donors. Study-level points and caveats: There were a few CMV-associated chains whose specificity for CMV antigens was confirmed in vitro. It was reported that the classifier diagnosed cytomegalovirus status with high specificity and sensitivity in both the original and validation cohorts.

PCR amplification relied on 60 Vbeta primers (plus 13 Jbeta primers). Sequenced by immunoSEQ multiplex PCR; TCRdb stores in-frame clones only, minus some. The sample totals 85,000 to 90,000 clones; its top ten clones hold 15%. The CDR3 spans 15 residues. The V gene lost 2 bases and the J gene lost 7 bases, with 17 bases spanning the gap. Germline values: CDR1 MDHEN, CDR2 SYDVKM. About this clone: The antigen is undetermined.

The chain has TRBV28 and TRBJ1-2; D gene ambiguous. This TCR was recovered from a man aged 45-60 years in good health and CMV-seropositive. The material sequenced was PBMCs. Here the CDR3 reads CASSLEAVNLSGYTF. Here the CDR3 DNA reads TGTGCCAGCAGTTTAGAGGCAGTCAATCTAAGTGGCTACACCTTC.